Following are 12 T cell receptor beta chains from one sample sequenced in a study of T cell responses to AZD1222 COVID-19 vaccine. The assay was immunoSEQ multiplex PCR, and TCRdb's table has in-frame clones only and misses some. The sample lists over 130,000 clones, about 88% occurring once. The sequenced sample was peripheral blood, obtained on day 0 of AZD1222 vaccination. These receptors all stem from an adult in good health.

This sequence joins TRBV27 and TRBJ2-1; TRBD2 matches 9 bases. The CDR3 totals 15 residues. The J segment lost 8 bases and the V segment lost 5 bases, leaving 10 bases of the junction unmatched. Germline CDR1 and CDR2: MNHEY and SMNVEV (reference sequence). This chain's CDR3 is CASSLLGGGADEQFF. The CDR3 DNA follows: TGTGCCAGCAGTCTACTCGGCGGGGGGGCCGATGAGCAGTTCTTC.

The rearrangement links TRBV2 to TRBJ1-1; D is ambiguous. This CDR3 is built from 12 residues. Deletions cut 6 bases from V and 3 bases from J, with 8 bases between. Germline-derived CDR1 and CDR2 are SNHLY and FYNNEI. CDR3 loop: CASRASHTEAFF. The CDR3 DNA reads TGTGCCAGCAGGGCGAGTCACACTGAAGCTTTCTTT.

The chain recombines TRBV4-1 with TRBJ1-6, with D maybe TRBD1 (6 bases). V shed 1 base and J shed 0 bases, with 7 bases lying between them. CDR3 length: 16 amino acids. The V gene's germline CDR1 is MGHRA and CDR2 YSYEKL. The CDR3 spells CASSQGQVSYNSPLHF. CDR3 in DNA: TGCGCCAGCAGCCAAGGACAGGTCTCCTATAATTCACCCCTCCACTTT.

The genes are TRBV5-1 and TRBJ1-6; D remains unclear. The CDR3 extends over 15 amino acids. The V end was cut by 2 bases, the J end by 7 bases, with 13 bases between. The germline V gene has CDR1 SGHRS and CDR2 YFSETQ. The CDR3 nucleotides are TGCGCCAGCAGCTTTGACCGGGGAAGCAATTCACCCCTCCACTTT. It encodes CASSFDRGSNSPLHF.

V and J are TRBV7-9 and TRBJ1-1; TRBD1 is a possible D gene (6 bases). This CDR3 is 14 amino acids long. Germline V gene data show CDR1 as SEHNR and CDR2 as FQNEAQ (reference sequence). V lost 2 bases and J lost 1, with 8 bases in between. The CDR3 loop is CASSLRGKNTEAFF. The CDR3 nucleotides are TGTGCCAGCAGCTTAAGGGGGAAGAACACTGAAGCTTTCTTT.

This clone was observed a few times. This chain joins TRBV24-1 and TRBJ2-6; TRBD1 matches 8 bases. The CDR3 is made up of 20 amino acids. Germline values: CDR1 KGHDR, CDR2 SFDVKD. Unmatched junction bases numbered 10, after V lost 0 bases and J lost 1 base. The CDR3 loop reads CATSDLQDRVNSSGANVLTF. The DNA for the CDR3 is TGTGCCACCAGTGATTTGCAGGACAGGGTGAATTCATCTGGGGCCAACGTCCTGACTTTC.

This clone has only one observation. The chain recombines TRBV5-5 with TRBJ2-3; 7 bases agree with TRBD2. V was pared by 4 bases and J by 2 bases, with 16 bases of the junction left unmatched. The germline V gene encodes CDR1 SGHKS and CDR2 YYEKEE (reference sequence). CDR3 length equals 18 residues. CDR3 bases: TGTGCCAGCAGCGAAGAGGCGGAAGCTAGCGGTAACACAGATACGCAGTATTTT. Encoded protein: CASSEEAEASGNTDTQYF.

The chain joins TRBV18 to TRBJ2-3, with 7 positions matching TRBD2. The CDR3 sequence is 15 residues long. Germline CDR1 and CDR2: KGHSH and LQKENI. Trimming at V came to 3 bases and at J to 0 bases, leaving 3 bases not matched to a gene. CDR3 loop: CASSPSGPSTDTQYF. CDR3 sequence (DNA): TGTGCCAGCTCACCTAGCGGGCCTAGCACAGATACGCAGTATTTT.

The chain combines TRBV4-1 with TRBJ2-3; 16 bases are shared with TRBD2. Per germline, CDR1 MGHRA and CDR2 YSYEKL. The CDR3 spans 17 residues. Trimming removed 1 base from V and 7 bases from J; junction bases left unmatched: 5. The CDR3 reads CASSQGGTSGRGNTQYF. CDR3 DNA: TGCGCCAGCAGCCAAGGGGGGACTAGCGGGAGGGGTAATACGCAGTATTTT.

The chain is built from TRBV14 and TRBJ2-3; perhaps TRBD2 as D (6 bases). The V gene's germline CDR1 is SGHDN and CDR2 FVKESK. V lost 1 base to trimming and J lost 4 bases, with 12 bases between them. The CDR3 has 15 residues. CDR3 residues: CASSQALTRPDTQYF. In DNA, the CDR3 is TGTGCCAGCAGCCAAGCCCTGACTAGACCAGATACGCAGTATTTT. The entire variable domain, with the rest obtained from reference TRBV14 and TRBJ2-3, is as follows: EAGVTQFPSHSVIEKGQTVTLRCDPISGHDNLYWYRRVMGKEIKFLLHFVKESKQDESGMPNNRFLAERTGGTYSTLKVQPAELEDSGVYFCASSQALTRPDTQYFGPGTRLTVL.

The CDR3 sequence is CSGIQGFYGYTF. The CDR3 region has the DNA TGCAGCGGGATACAGGGCTTCTATGGCTACACCTTC. This chain uses TRBV29-1 with TRBJ1-2, with a tentative D call TRBD1 (6 bases). Trimming took off 7 bases at V and 4 bases at J, with 13 bases between the two ends. This CDR3 region has 12 residues. Germline V gene lookup returns CDR1 SQVTM and CDR2 ANQGSEA.

This chain links TRBV19 with TRBJ1-3; tentatively, D is TRBD1 (5 bases). CDR3 length: 15 amino acids. CDR1 is LNHDA and CDR2 is SQIVND in the germline V gene (reference sequence). V was shortened by 4 bases and J by 4 bases, with 14 bases between the two germline ends. CDR3 protein: CASSRGDVRGNTIYF. DNA of the CDR3: TGTGCCAGTAGTAGAGGGGACGTAAGAGGAAACACCATATATTTT. Full variable domain (rest looked up from reference TRBV19 and TRBJ1-3): DGGITQSPKYLFRKEGQNVTLSCEQNLNHDAMYWYRQDPGQGLRLIYYSQIVNDFQKGDIAEGYSVSREKKESFPLTVTSAQKNPTAFYLCASSRGDVRGNTIYFGEGSWLTVV.